Listed here are 15 T cell receptor beta chains from one sample, sequenced in a study of identical twins. MiXCR, applied by TCRdb to the 5' RACE reads, yields one record per CDR3 protein. The sample lists around 300,000 distinct CDR3 sequences, about 8.9% occurring once. These data were also filed under a second study, of yellow fever vaccine responses in identical twins.

Sequenced material: memory (CD45RO+) T cells sorted from blood. The receptors derive from a woman between 18 and 30 years old in good health.

The chain recombines TRBV6-5 with TRBJ1-1; TRBD1 is a possible D gene (6 bases). In germline, CDR1 is MNHEY, CDR2 SVGAGI. V shed 2 bases and J shed 2 bases, with 9 bases lying between them. The CDR3 loop spans 14 amino acids. The CDR3 loop is CASSYGGLNTEAFF. CDR3 coding DNA: TGTGCCAGCAGTTACGGGGGGCTTAACACTGAAGCTTTCTTT.

This sequence joins TRBV5-1 and TRBJ1-3; no clear D. CDR3 length: 15 amino acids. Trimming shortened V by 0 bases and J by 0 bases, and 7 bases separated the two germline ends. Germline CDR1 is SGHRS and CDR2 is YFSETQ. The CDR3 protein is CASSLEESSGNTIYF. The CDR3 DNA reads as TGCGCCAGCAGCTTGGAGGAGAGCTCTGGAAACACCATATATTTT.

V is TRBV20-1 and J is TRBJ1-1; 7 bases line up with TRBD1. After removal of 3 bases from V and 8 bases from J, the junction contained 6 bases not matched to a gene. The CDR3 is 12 residues long. CDR1 and CDR2 (germline): DFQATT, SNEGSKA (reference sequence). This chain's CDR3 is CSASGDRLEAFF. CDR3 in DNA: TGCAGTGCTAGTGGGGACAGACTAGAAGCTTTCTTT.

In this sample, this clonotype turned up a few times. The chain recombines TRBV28 with TRBJ1-1; D might be TRBD1 (6 bases). The V end lost 2 bases, the J end lost 1 base, and 8 bases lay between the germline ends. The germline CDR1 and CDR2 sequences are MDHEN and SYDVKM. CDR3 length: 14 amino acids. The chain's CDR3 is CASSLPDRNTEAFF. DNA of the CDR3: TGTGCCAGCAGTTTACCGGACAGGAACACTGAAGCTTTCTTT.

This clonotype was seen more than once but under ten times. The chain has TRBV3-1 and TRBJ2-7, with 10 positions matching TRBD2. The CDR3 has 15 amino acids. V lost 5 bases, J lost 6 bases, and 10 bases stayed unmatched. Looked up from germline, CDR1 is LGHDT and CDR2 is YNNKEL (reference sequence). The CDR3 spells CASSGTRLAGGEQYF. CDR3 DNA sequence: TGTGCCAGCAGCGGCACCAGGTTAGCGGGAGGCGAGCAGTACTTC.

This clonotype appeared a few times. The chain links TRBV2 to TRBJ2-3, with D possibly being TRBD2 (5 bases). Germline V gives CDR1 SNHLY, CDR2 FYNNEI. V was cut by 7 bases and J by 6 bases, with 17 bases left in between. The CDR3 has 14 amino acids. CDR3 bases: TGTGCCAGCAATTTGAAGGCAACGGGGGATACGCAGTATTTT. It encodes CASNLKATGDTQYF. The entire variable domain, with the rest obtained from reference TRBV2 and TRBJ2-3, is as follows: EPEVTQTPSHQVTQMGQEVILRCVPISNHLYFYWYRQILGQKVEFLVSFYNNEISEKSEIFDDQFSVERPDGSNFTLKIRSTKLEDSAMYFCASNLKATGDTQYFGPGTRLTVL.

This clonotype was detected many times. The chain has TRBV4-1 and TRBJ2-7, with 7 bases identical to TRBD1. The CDR3 sequence is 15 residues long. CDR1 and CDR2 from the germline V gene are MGHRA and YSYEKL. J lost 4 bases, V lost 1 base, and 7 bases had no gene match. CDR3 nucleotide sequence: TGCGCCAGCAGCCAAGTAGGTGACAGGGAATACGAGCAGTACTTC. Protein product: CASSQVGDREYEQYF.

This clonotype was counted many times. The V and J genes are TRBV3-1 and TRBJ2-3; TRBD2 matches 8 bases. Trimming cost V 0 bases and J 4 bases; bases outside gene matches: 6. The CDR3 is 16 amino acids. Germline assignment: CDR1 LGHDT and CDR2 YNNKEL (reference sequence). CDR3 DNA: TGTGCCAGCAGCCAAGAATACGGTAGCGGGGCAGATACGCAGTATTTT. Translated, it gives CASSQEYGSGADTQYF.

This clonotype was counted ten times or more. The CDR3 DNA reads as TGTGCCAGCAGTGGGTCGGACAATGAGCAGTTCTTC. It codes for CASSGSDNEQFF. The genes are TRBV25-1 and TRBJ2-1, with D unclear. The germline V gene has CDR1 MGHDK and CDR2 SYGVNS. This CDR3 region has 12 residues. The V end lost 4 bases, the J end lost 5 bases, and 6 bases lay between the germline ends.

In this sample, this clonotype turned up many times. The CDR3 is CASTLLRGERRGAAKNIQYF. The DNA for the CDR3 is TGTGCCAGCACCCTATTAAGGGGGGAGAGGAGAGGGGCTGCCAAAAACATTCAGTACTTC. The V and J genes are TRBV21-1 and TRBJ2-4; the table's D call TRBD1 went unverified against the DNA. TRBV21-1 is designated a pseudogene. This CDR3 has 20 amino acids.

The V call is TRBV7-9, the J call TRBJ1-3, with no clear D. This CDR3 region has 15 residues. V was trimmed by 3 bases and J by 1 base, leaving 10 bases between them. Germline CDR1 and CDR2: SEHNR and FQNEAQ (reference sequence). The chain's CDR3 is CASSFSRESGNTIYF. For the CDR3, the DNA is TGTGCCAGCAGCTTTTCTAGGGAATCTGGAAACACCATATATTTT. The complete variable domain, with remaining parts taken from reference TRBV7-9 and TRBJ1-3, reads DTGVSQNPRHKITKRGQNVTFRCDPISEHNRLYWYRQTLGQGPEFLTYFQNEAQLEKSRLLSDRFSAERPKGSFSTLEIQRTEQGDSAMYLCASSFSRESGNTIYFGEGSWLTVV.

The genes are TRBV7-9 and TRBJ1-4; the match to TRBD1 covers 7 bases. V was pared by 1 base and J by 8 bases, with 7 bases of the junction left unmatched. Germline CDR1 is SEHNR and CDR2 is FQNEAQ (reference sequence). The CDR3 has 15 residues. This CDR3 reads CASSLDGTAVEKLFF. CDR3 DNA: TGTGCCAGCAGCTTAGACGGGACAGCAGTGGAAAAACTGTTTTTT.

This clonotype was observed at least ten times. The chain uses TRBV4-2 and TRBJ2-1; D perhaps matches TRBD2 (6 bases). The CDR3 runs to 15 residues. Germline assignment: CDR1 LGHNA and CDR2 YNFKEQ. Between the trimmed V and J ends, which lost 0 bases and 10 bases, there was a span of 16 bases. The CDR3 loop reads CASSQDRGTPREQFF. The CDR3 DNA is TGTGCCAGCAGCCAAGATCGAGGGACTCCAAGGGAGCAGTTCTTC.

This clonotype was observed a few times. The chain combines TRBV20-1 with TRBJ2-2; D gene ambiguous. CDR1 is DFQATT and CDR2 is SNEGSKA in the germline V gene (reference sequence). V lost 3 bases and J lost 3, with 14 bases in between. CDR3 length equals 15 residues. The CDR3 loop reads CSASSAGPDTGELFF. The CDR3 DNA sequence: TGCAGTGCTAGTAGTGCTGGACCAGACACCGGGGAGCTGTTTTTT.

Within the sample, this clonotype is medium-sized. The V gene is TRBV12-3 or TRBV12-4, the J gene TRBJ2-5; TRBD2 agrees at 7 bases. This CDR3 comprises 17 residues. Trimming cost V 3 bases and J 5 bases; bases outside gene matches: 15. CDR3 DNA: TGTGCCAGCAGTTTTTTGGGGGAGGGCCTGCGTGGGGAGACCCAGTACTTC. It is translated as CASSFLGEGLRGETQYF.